A selection of T cell receptor beta chains follows, all from one sample in a study of radiation and T cells in renal cell carcinoma. Sequencing used immunoSEQ multiplex PCR; TCRdb keeps in-frame clones, though not all of them. Counted here are around 29,000 clones, around 85% occurring once; the ten biggest clones make up 30% to 35%. The starting material was blood, obtained from a patient whose treatment included radiotherapy and nephrectomy. The receptors here all came from a man aged 60 to 75 with renal cell carcinoma. CDR3s include the opening cysteine and the closing phenylalanine or tryptophan. D genes are given only for firm matches. Not all rows give a size; the values are once, few, many and, for expanded clones, a class.

CDR3 length: 13; J gene: TRBJ2-7; clone size: NA; V gene: TRBV6-6; D gene: NA; CDR3 DNA: TGTGCCAGCAGGGTCCACAAGGCCTACGAGCAGTACTTC; CDR3 protein: CASRVHKAYEQYF
CDR3 length: 15; J gene: TRBJ2-3; clone size: NA; V gene: TRBV5-5; D gene: NA; CDR3 DNA: TGTGCCAGCAGCGGACGGGACCCCTACACAGATACGCAGTATTTT; CDR3 protein: CASSGRDPYTDTQYF
CDR3 length: 12; J gene: TRBJ1-5; clone size: NA; V gene: TRBV10-3; D gene: NA; CDR3 DNA: TGTGCCATCAGTGGAGAAGGGTGGACCCAGCATTTT; CDR3 protein: CAISGEGWTQHF
CDR3 length: 12; J gene: TRBJ2-5; clone size: NA; V gene: TRBV30; D gene: NA; CDR3 DNA: TGTGCCTGGGAGGTAGGCTCAGAGACCCAGTACTTC; CDR3 protein: CAWEVGSETQYF
CDR3 length: 16; J gene: TRBJ2-1; clone size: once; V gene: TRBV11-2; D gene: TRBD2; CDR3 DNA: TGTGCCAGCAGCTTAGGGGCACTAGCGGGAGTTAATGAGCAGTTCTTC; CDR3 protein: CASSLGALAGVNEQFF
CDR3 length: 13; J gene: TRBJ1-1; clone size: NA; V gene: TRBV18; D gene: NA; CDR3 DNA: TGTGCCAGCTCCCAATCCGACAGCCGTGAAGCTTTCTTT; CDR3 protein: CASSQSDSREAFF
CDR3 length: 13; J gene: TRBJ2-7; clone size: NA; V gene: TRBV10-3; D gene: NA; CDR3 DNA: TGTGCCATCAGATTGACGGCTACCTACGAGCAGTACTTC; CDR3 protein: CAIRLTATYEQYF
CDR3 length: 15; J gene: TRBJ2-7; clone size: once; V gene: TRBV7-9; D gene: TRBD2; CDR3 DNA: TGTGCCAGCAGCTTAACCGGCGGGAGGAGCGGTGAGCAGTACTTC; CDR3 protein: CASSLTGGRSGEQYF
CDR3 length: 15; J gene: TRBJ2-1; clone size: NA; V gene: TRBV4-2; D gene: TRBD2; CDR3 DNA: TGTGCCAGCAGCCAAGGGTACGGGAGGGCCAGTGAGCAGTTCTTC; CDR3 protein: CASSQGYGRASEQFF
CDR3 length: 14; J gene: TRBJ2-2; clone size: NA; V gene: TRBV5-1; D gene: NA; CDR3 DNA: TGCGCCAGCAGTTGGGACTCCAACACCGGGGAGCTGTTTTTT; CDR3 protein: CASSWDSNTGELFF
CDR3 length: 14; J gene: TRBJ2-3; clone size: NA; V gene: TRBV11-2; D gene: NA; CDR3 DNA: TGTGCCAGCAGCCGACGAGAAAGGACAGATACGCAGTATTTT; CDR3 protein: CASSRRERTDTQYF